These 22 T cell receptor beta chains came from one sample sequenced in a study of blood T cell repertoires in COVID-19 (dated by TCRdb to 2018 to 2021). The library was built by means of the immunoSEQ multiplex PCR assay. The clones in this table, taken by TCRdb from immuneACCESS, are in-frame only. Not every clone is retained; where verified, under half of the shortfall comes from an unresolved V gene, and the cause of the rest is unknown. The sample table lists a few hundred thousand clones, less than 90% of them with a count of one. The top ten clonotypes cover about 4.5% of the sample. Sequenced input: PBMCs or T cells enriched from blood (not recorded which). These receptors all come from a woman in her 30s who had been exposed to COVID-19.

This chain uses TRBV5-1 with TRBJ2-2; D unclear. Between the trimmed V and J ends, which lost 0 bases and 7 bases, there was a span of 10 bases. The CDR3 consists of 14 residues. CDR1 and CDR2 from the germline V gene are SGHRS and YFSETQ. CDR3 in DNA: TGCGCCAGCAGCTTGGGTGCAAGCAACGGGGAGCTGTTTTTT. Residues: CASSLGASNGELFF.

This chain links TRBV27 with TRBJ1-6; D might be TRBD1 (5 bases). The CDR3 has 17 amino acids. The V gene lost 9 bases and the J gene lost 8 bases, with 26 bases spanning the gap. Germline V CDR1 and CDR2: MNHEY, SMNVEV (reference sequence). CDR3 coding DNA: TGTGCCAGTAGTGGACATTATCCCAGAACAAAGGATTCACCCCTCCACTTT. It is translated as CASSGHYPRTKDSPLHF.

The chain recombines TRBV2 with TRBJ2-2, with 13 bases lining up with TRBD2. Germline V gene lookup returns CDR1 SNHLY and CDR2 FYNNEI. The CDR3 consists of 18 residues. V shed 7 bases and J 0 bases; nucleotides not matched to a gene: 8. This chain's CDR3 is CASTWTSGGRANTGELFF. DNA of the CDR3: TGTGCCAGCACTTGGACTAGCGGGGGCCGGGCGAACACCGGGGAGCTGTTTTTT.

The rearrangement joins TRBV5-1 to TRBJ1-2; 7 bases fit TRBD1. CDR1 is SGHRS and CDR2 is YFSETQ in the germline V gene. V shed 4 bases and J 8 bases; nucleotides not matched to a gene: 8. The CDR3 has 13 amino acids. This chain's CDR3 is CASSATGARGYTF. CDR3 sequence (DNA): TGCGCCAGCAGCGCCACAGGGGCGCGCGGCTACACCTTC. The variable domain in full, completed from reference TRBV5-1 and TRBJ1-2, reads KAGVTQTPRYLIKTRGQQVTLSCSPISGHRSVSWYQQTPGQGLQFLFEYFSETQRNKGNFPGRFSGRQFSNSRSEMNVSTLELGDSALYLCASSATGARGYTFGSGTRLTVV.

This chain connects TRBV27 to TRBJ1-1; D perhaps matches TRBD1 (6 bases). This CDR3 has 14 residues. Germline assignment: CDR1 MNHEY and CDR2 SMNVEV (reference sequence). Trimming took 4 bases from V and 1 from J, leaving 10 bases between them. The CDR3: CASSWGGRNTEAFF. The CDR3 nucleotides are TGTGCCAGCAGTTGGGGGGGGCGGAACACTGAAGCTTTCTTT.

The CDR3 here is CASSQETGVNYGYTF. The CDR3 nucleotides are TGCGCCAGCAGCCAAGAGACAGGGGTGAACTATGGCTACACCTTC. V is TRBV4-1 and J is TRBJ1-2, with 8 bases fitting TRBD1. V lost 0 bases to trimming and J lost 2 bases; unmatched junction nucleotides: 2. CDR1 MGHRA and CDR2 YSYEKL come from the germline V gene. CDR3 length: 15 amino acids.

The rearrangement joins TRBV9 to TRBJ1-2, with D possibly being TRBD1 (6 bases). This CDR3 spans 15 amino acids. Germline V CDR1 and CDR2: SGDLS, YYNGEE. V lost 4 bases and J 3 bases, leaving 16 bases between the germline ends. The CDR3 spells CASSPRTDSYYGYTF. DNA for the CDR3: TGTGCCAGCAGCCCCCGAACGGACAGTTACTATGGCTACACCTTC.

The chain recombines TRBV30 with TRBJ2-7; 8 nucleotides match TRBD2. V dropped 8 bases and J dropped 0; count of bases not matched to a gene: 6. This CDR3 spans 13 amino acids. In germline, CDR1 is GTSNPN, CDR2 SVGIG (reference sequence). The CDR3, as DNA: TGTGCCGCCACCCGGGGGGGCTCCTACGAGCAGTACTTC. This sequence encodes CAATRGGSYEQYF.

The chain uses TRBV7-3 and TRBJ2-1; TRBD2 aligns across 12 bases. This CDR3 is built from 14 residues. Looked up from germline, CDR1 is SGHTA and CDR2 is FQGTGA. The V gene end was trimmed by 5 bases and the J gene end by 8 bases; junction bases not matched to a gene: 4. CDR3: CASSLAGGPYEQFF. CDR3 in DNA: TGTGCCAGCAGCCTAGCGGGGGGGCCATATGAGCAGTTCTTC.

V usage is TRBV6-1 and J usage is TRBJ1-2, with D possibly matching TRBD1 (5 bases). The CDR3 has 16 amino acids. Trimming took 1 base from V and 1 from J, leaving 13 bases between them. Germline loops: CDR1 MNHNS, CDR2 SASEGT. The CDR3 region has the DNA TGTGCCAGCAGTGAAGAGGGGCACAGGAGTAACTATGGCTACACCTTC. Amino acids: CASSEEGHRSNYGYTF.

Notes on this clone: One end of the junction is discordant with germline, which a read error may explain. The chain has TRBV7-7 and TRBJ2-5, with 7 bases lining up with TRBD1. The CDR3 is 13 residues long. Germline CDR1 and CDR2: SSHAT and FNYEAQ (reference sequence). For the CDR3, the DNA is TGTGCTAGCAGCTTGGGGACAGAAGAGACCCAGTACTTC. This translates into CASSLGTEETQYF.

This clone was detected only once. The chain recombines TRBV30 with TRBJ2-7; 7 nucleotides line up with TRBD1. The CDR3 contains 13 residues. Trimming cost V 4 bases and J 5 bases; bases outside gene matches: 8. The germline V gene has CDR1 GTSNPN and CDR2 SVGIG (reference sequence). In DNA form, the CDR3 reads TGTGCCTGGACCTCGACAGGGTACCACGAGCAGTACTTC. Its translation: CAWTSTGYHEQYF.

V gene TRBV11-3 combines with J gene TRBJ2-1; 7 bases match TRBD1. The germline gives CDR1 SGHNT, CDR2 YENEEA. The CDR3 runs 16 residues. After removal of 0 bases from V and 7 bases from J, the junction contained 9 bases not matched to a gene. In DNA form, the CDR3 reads TGTGCCAGCAGCTTAGATGGGACAGAAGCTAGGAATGAGCAGTTCTTC. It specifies CASSLDGTEARNEQFF.

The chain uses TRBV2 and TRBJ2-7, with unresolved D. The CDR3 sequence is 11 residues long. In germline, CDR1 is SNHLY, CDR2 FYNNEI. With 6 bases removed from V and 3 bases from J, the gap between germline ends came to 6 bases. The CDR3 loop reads CASRGSYEQYF. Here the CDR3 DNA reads TGTGCCAGCAGGGGCAGCTACGAGCAGTACTTC.

The CDR3 loop reads CAISDQNSGNTIYF. As DNA, the CDR3 is TGTGCCATCAGTGACCAGAACTCTGGAAACACCATATATTTT. J is TRBJ1-3 and V is TRBV10-3; no reliable D call. CDR3 size: 14 residues. Germline CDR1 is ENHRY and CDR2 is SYGVKD. The V gene lost 3 bases and the J gene lost 0 bases, with 6 bases spanning the gap.

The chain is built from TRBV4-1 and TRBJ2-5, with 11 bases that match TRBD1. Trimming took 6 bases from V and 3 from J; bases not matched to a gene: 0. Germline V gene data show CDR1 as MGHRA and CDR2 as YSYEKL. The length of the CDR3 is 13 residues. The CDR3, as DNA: TGCGCCAGCAGGGGACAGGGGGAAGAGACCCAGTACTTC. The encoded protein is CASRGQGEETQYF.

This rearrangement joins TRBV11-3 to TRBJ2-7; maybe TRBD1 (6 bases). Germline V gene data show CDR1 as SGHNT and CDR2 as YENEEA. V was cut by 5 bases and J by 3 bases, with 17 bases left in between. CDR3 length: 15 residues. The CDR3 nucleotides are TGTGCCAGCAGCCGGGCGACGGACAGAATCTACGAGCAGTACTTC. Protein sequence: CASSRATDRIYEQYF.

The CDR3 here is CASSAGGSPTEAFF. The CDR3 coding sequence is TGTGCCAGCAGCGCAGGGGGCTCCCCGACTGAAGCTTTCTTT. The chain has TRBV9 and TRBJ1-1; 8 bases align to TRBD1. CDR1 and CDR2 from the germline V gene are SGDLS and YYNGEE. Trimming at V came to 3 bases and at J to 5 bases, leaving 6 bases not matched to a gene. This CDR3 region has 14 residues.

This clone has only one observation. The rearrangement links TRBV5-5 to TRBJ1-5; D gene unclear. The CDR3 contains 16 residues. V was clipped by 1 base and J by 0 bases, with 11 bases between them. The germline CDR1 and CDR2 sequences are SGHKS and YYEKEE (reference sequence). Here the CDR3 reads CASSLYDGDSNQPQHF. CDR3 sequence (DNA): TGTGCCAGCAGCTTGTATGACGGAGATAGCAATCAGCCCCAGCATTTT. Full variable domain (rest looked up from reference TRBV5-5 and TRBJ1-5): DAGVTQSPTHLIKTRGQQVTLRCSPISGHKSVSWYQQVLGQGPQFIFQYYEKEERGRGNFPDRFSARQFPNYSSELNVNALLLGDSALYLCASSLYDGDSNQPQHFGDGTRLSIL.

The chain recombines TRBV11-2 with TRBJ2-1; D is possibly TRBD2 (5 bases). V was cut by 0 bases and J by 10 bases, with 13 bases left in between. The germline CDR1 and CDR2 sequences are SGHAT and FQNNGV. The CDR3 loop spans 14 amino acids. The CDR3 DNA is TGTGCCAGCAGCTTAGACCCGAGGGTGGGCGAGCAGTTCTTC. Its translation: CASSLDPRVGEQFF.

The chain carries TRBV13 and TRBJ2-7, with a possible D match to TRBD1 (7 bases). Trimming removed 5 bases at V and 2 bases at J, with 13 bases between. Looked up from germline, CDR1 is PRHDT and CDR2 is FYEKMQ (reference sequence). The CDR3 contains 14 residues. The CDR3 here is CASSRQGGTYEQYF. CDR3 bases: TGTGCCAGCAGCCGACAGGGAGGTACCTACGAGCAGTACTTC.

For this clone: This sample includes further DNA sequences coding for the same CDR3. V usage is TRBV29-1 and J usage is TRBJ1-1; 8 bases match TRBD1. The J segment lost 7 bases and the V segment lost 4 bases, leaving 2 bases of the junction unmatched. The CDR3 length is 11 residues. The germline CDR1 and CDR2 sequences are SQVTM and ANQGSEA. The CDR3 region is CSVGGTGEAFF. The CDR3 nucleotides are TGCAGCGTTGGCGGGACAGGTGAAGCTTTCTTT. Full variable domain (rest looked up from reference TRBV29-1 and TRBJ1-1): SAVISQKPSRDICQRGTSLTIQCQVDSQVTMMFWYRQQPGQSLTLIATANQGSEATYESGFVIDKFPISRPNLTFSTLTVSNMSPEDSSIYLCSVGGTGEAFFGQGTRLTVV.